The 21 T cell receptor beta chains below were found in one sample sequenced in a study of Ad26.COV2.S vaccination and SARS-CoV-2 variants (dated by TCRdb to the early 2020s). The treatment or condition label of this sample denotes: 15 to 20 received Ad26.COV2.S at low or high dose, single or two shots; roughly five received placebo; per-sample allocation not given. Repertoires of vaccine and placebo recipients were sequenced from samples collected on day 63 after the first injection. Library creation used the immunoSEQ multiplex PCR assay. Not all clones reach the TCRdb copy of this immuneACCESS table, which keeps in-frame sequences only. Checked studies attribute under half of the gap to unresolved V genes and leave the rest unexplained. The sample table contains about 400,000 clones; only one count was recorded for 83% of them. Approximately 7% of the sample is in the top ten clones. Sample: peripheral blood, taken in a trial of Ad26.COV2.S vaccine versus placebo. The receptors were sampled from a person aged 18-60 years who received the Ad26.COV2.S COVID-19 vaccine or a placebo.

The rearrangement joins TRBV6-5 to TRBJ1-1; D ambiguous. The CDR3 has 16 residues. CDR1 MNHEY and CDR2 SVGAGI come from the germline V gene. V lost 2 bases and J 6 bases, leaving 19 bases between the germline ends. CDR3 amino acids: CASSYERPLGGAEAFF. The CDR3 bases are TGTGCCAGCAGTTACGAACGCCCTCTGGGAGGTGCTGAAGCTTTCTTT.

The chain couples TRBV18 to TRBJ2-5, with unresolved D. Germline values: CDR1 KGHSH, CDR2 LQKENI. Trimming took off 2 bases at V and 1 base at J, with 11 bases between the two ends. The CDR3 covers 15 residues. The CDR3 DNA sequence: TGTGCCAGCTCACCAGGAAGGGCCCCCCAAGAGACCCAGTACTTC. It yields the protein CASSPGRAPQETQYF.

CDR3 protein: CASRDGRGDTGELFF. The CDR3 bases are TGTGCCAGCAGGGACGGCAGGGGGGACACCGGGGAGCTGTTTTTT. V and J are TRBV6-5 and TRBJ2-2; a weak D match, TRBD1 (7 bases). Trimming cost V 6 bases and J 3 bases, with 14 bases left between them. CDR3 length equals 15 residues. Germline values: CDR1 MNHEY, CDR2 SVGAGI.

J is TRBJ2-7 and V is TRBV12-5; no firm D call. The CDR3 length is 13 residues. Per the germline V gene, CDR1 is LGHNT and CDR2 is FRNRAP. Trimming took off 3 bases at V and 3 bases at J, with 9 bases between the two ends. The CDR3 here is CASGFAPGYEQYF. DNA of the CDR3: TGTGCTAGTGGTTTCGCCCCGGGCTACGAGCAGTACTTC.

V is TRBV11-2 and J is TRBJ1-4; D perhaps matches TRBD1 (5 bases). The V gene lost 6 bases and the J gene lost 5 bases, with 10 bases spanning the gap. The CDR3 is made up of 13 amino acids. Germline values: CDR1 SGHAT, CDR2 FQNNGV. CDR3 protein: CASSFGANEKLFF. CDR3 sequence (DNA): TGTGCCAGCAGTTTCGGGGCAAATGAAAAACTGTTTTTT.

The chain carries TRBV7-6 and TRBJ1-1; 7 bases agree with TRBD1. V shed 5 bases and J 5 bases; nucleotides not matched to a gene: 8. Germline assignment: CDR1 SGHVS and CDR2 FNYEAQ. CDR3 length: 14 residues. In nucleotides, the CDR3 is TGTGCCAGCAGCCCAACAGGGGCGAATACTGAAGCTTTCTTT. As protein: CASSPTGANTEAFF.

This rearrangement joins TRBV18 to TRBJ1-1, with 10 bases identical to TRBD1. Germline V gene data show CDR1 as KGHSH and CDR2 as LQKENI. The V segment lost 2 bases and the J segment 3 bases; nucleotides outside the gene matches: 3. The CDR3 length is 15 residues. CDR3 amino acids: CASSPGDRGHTEAFF. DNA of the CDR3: TGTGCCAGCTCACCAGGAGACAGGGGGCACACTGAAGCTTTCTTT.

The chain has TRBV6-5 and TRBJ2-3; D is unclear. The germline V gene encodes CDR1 MNHEY and CDR2 SVGAGI. The CDR3 consists of 13 residues. Trimming took off 5 bases at V and 2 bases at J, with 8 bases between the two ends. The CDR3: CASSNVYTDTQYF. For the CDR3, the DNA is TGTGCCAGCAGTAACGTTTACACAGATACGCAGTATTTT.

The rearrangement links TRBV5-1 to TRBJ2-7, with TRBD2 identical over 12 bases. The ends lost 0 bases at V and 4 bases at J; junction bases unmatched: 5. CDR3 length: 16 residues. Looked up from germline, CDR1 is SGHRS and CDR2 is YFSETQ. For the CDR3, the DNA is TGCGCCAGCAGCTTGGTTCCTAGCGGGAGGGGATACGAGCAGTACTTC. It specifies CASSLVPSGRGYEQYF.

The chain combines TRBV27 with TRBJ2-2; TRBD2 aligns across 11 bases. This CDR3 is built from 15 residues. V lost 6 bases, J lost 6 bases, and 6 bases stayed unmatched. The germline CDR1 and CDR2 sequences are MNHEY and SMNVEV (reference sequence). Here the CDR3 DNA reads TGTGCCAGCAGGATAGCGGGGGGGGCTCCCGGGGAGCTGTTTTTT. Its translation is CASRIAGGAPGELFF.

This clone is a singleton in its sample. This chain uses TRBV19 with TRBJ1-2, with TRBD1 matching over 9 bases. There are 14 residues in the CDR3. Trimming at V came to 7 bases and at J to 5 bases, leaving 8 bases not matched to a gene. The germline gives CDR1 LNHDA, CDR2 SQIVND (reference sequence). The CDR3 here is CASTRGQGLYGYTF. CDR3 bases: TGTGCCAGTACTCGGGGACAGGGACTTTATGGCTACACCTTC.

The rearrangement uses TRBV27 and TRBJ2-7, with 8 bases that match TRBD2. This CDR3 has 13 amino acids. CDR1 and CDR2 (germline): MNHEY, SMNVEV (reference sequence). The V segment lost 5 bases and the J segment 6 bases; nucleotides outside the gene matches: 6. This CDR3 reads CASSPRGGGEQYF. For the CDR3, the DNA is TGTGCCAGCAGTCCACGGGGGGGTGGCGAGCAGTACTTC.

The rearrangement uses TRBV7-9 and TRBJ2-3; D is unclear. V lost 4 bases and J lost 0, with 20 bases in between. Germline V gene sequence: CDR1 SEHNR, CDR2 FQNEAQ (reference sequence). The CDR3 runs to 18 residues. Written as DNA, the CDR3 is TGTGCCAGCAGCTATCCAGTCTATAGCCACACTAGCACAGATACGCAGTATTTT. It translates to CASSYPVYSHTSTDTQYF.

This chain joins TRBV10-3 and TRBJ2-3, with 8 positions matching TRBD1. CDR1 ENHRY and CDR2 SYGVKD come from the germline V gene. The CDR3 length is 13 residues. Trimming at V came to 10 bases and at J to 3 bases, leaving 6 bases not matched to a gene. CDR3 sequence: CATTTGETDTQYF. CDR3 in DNA: TGTGCCACTACGACAGGGGAGACAGATACGCAGTATTTT.

The chain recombines TRBV29-1 with TRBJ2-1; TRBD2 matches at 11 bases. The CDR3 sequence is 12 residues long. The germline V gene encodes CDR1 SQVTM and CDR2 ANQGSEA. The V segment lost 7 bases and the J segment 5 bases; nucleotides outside the gene matches: 1. CDR3 in amino acids: CSGGLADNEQFF. CDR3 coding DNA: TGCAGCGGGGGACTAGCGGACAATGAGCAGTTCTTC.

The chain uses TRBV27 and TRBJ1-2; TRBD1 matches at 9 bases. The germline V gene has CDR1 MNHEY and CDR2 SMNVEV (reference sequence). This CDR3 is built from 14 residues. Germline trimming cut 6 bases from V and 7 bases from J; bases unmatched to any gene: 9. The CDR3 DNA follows: TGTGCCAGCAGCGATGGGACAGGGTCTTTTGGCTACACCTTC. Translation gives CASSDGTGSFGYTF.

The gene calls are TRBV5-1 and TRBJ1-5, with D possibly TRBD1 on 5 matching bases. The CDR3 sequence is 14 residues long. Looked up from germline, CDR1 is SGHRS and CDR2 is YFSETQ. V was cut by 4 bases and J by 5 bases, with 13 bases left in between. CDR3 nucleotide sequence: TGCGCCAGCAGCCCCGGGGGAGGGGATCAGCCCCAGCATTTT. Translation gives CASSPGGGDQPQHF.

The V call is TRBV5-6, the J call TRBJ1-1; possible D gene TRBD1, 6 bases. The ends were cut back, 3 bases at V and 1 base at J, with 13 bases in the middle. Germline loops: CDR1 SGHDT, CDR2 YYEEEE. CDR3 length: 15 residues. CDR3 sequence (DNA): TGTGCCAGCAGCTATACAGGGTTTTGGAACACTGAAGCTTTCTTT. It is translated as CASSYTGFWNTEAFF.

The V call is TRBV28, the J call TRBJ1-5, with TRBD1 as a possible D gene (5 bases). V gave up 5 bases and J gave up 4 bases, with 15 bases separating them. CDR3 length: 15 residues. Germline CDR1 reads MDHEN; CDR2 reads SYDVKM. The CDR3 DNA reads as TGTGCCAGCAGTCCCGCGGGGCTCGTAAATCAGCCCCAGCATTTT. It specifies CASSPAGLVNQPQHF.

This chain links TRBV30 with TRBJ2-5; weak D call: TRBD1 (5 bases). The CDR3 totals 14 residues. V was cut by 2 bases and J by 2 bases, with 12 bases left in between. CDR1 and CDR2 (germline): GTSNPN, SVGIG (reference sequence). This chain's CDR3 is CAWSIDSEQETQYF. CDR3 DNA sequence: TGTGCCTGGAGTATAGACAGCGAGCAAGAGACCCAGTACTTC.

The rearrangement links TRBV9 to TRBJ1-5; no definite D call. The CDR3 is 14 residues long. The germline gives CDR1 SGDLS, CDR2 YYNGEE. Trimming stripped 2 bases from V and 5 bases from J, with 11 bases between. CDR3 sequence (DNA): TGTGCCAGCAGCGTTCGACGGGATGATCAGCCCCAGCATTTT. Translation gives CASSVRRDDQPQHF.